The sequence of this T cell receptor (beta chain) was determined in a study of T cell repertoires in cytomegalovirus infection. As for the study in general: Through public TCR beta signatures, both CMV infection and matching HLA type were indicated.

This CDR3 has 12 residues. CDR1 and CDR2 from the germline V gene are DFQATT and SNEGSKA (reference sequence). The V gene lost 3 bases and the J gene lost 7 bases, with 9 bases spanning the gap. Regarding the study as a whole: Ex vivo responses were dominated by HLA-C-restricted CMV-specific TCR beta clonotypes.

TCRdb ran MiXCR on the reads and lists one entry per CDR3 protein. In the table there are around 180,000 distinct CDR3 sequences, 28% of which are singletons. This clonotype was picked up a small number of times. The antigen remains unidentified. The origin of this receptor is a human donor in good health (CMV status not recorded). Some clones in this sample may be carry-over from other donors' samples. Sequenced material: PBMCs. This sequence joins TRBV20-1 and TRBJ1-4, with no clear D. The CDR3 region is CSASRTGEKLFF. The CDR3 DNA follows: TGCAGTGCTAGTCGGACGGGTGAAAAACTGTTTTTT.